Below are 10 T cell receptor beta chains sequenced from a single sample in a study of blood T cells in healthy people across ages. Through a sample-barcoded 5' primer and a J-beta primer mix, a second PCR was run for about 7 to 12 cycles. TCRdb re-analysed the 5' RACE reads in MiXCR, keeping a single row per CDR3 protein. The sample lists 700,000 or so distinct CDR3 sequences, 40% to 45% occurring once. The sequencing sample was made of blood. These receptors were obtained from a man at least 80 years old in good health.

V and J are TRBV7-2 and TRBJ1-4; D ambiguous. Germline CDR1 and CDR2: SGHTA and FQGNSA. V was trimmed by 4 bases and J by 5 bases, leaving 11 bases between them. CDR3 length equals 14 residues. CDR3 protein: CASSSGRINEKLFF. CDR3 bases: TGTGCCAGCAGCTCAGGACGGATCAATGAAAAACTGTTTTTT.

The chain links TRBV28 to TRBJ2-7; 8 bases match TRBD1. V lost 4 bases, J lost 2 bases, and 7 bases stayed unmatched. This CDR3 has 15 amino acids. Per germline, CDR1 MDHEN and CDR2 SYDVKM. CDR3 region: CASSSYRDRTYEQYF. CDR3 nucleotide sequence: TGTGCCAGCAGTTCGTACCGGGACAGGACCTACGAGCAGTACTTC.

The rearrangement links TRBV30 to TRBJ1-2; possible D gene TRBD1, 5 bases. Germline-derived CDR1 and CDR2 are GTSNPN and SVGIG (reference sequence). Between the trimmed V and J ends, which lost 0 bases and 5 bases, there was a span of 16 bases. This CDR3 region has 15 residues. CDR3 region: CAWSVRGSNSYGYTF. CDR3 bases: TGTGCCTGGAGTGTACGGGGCAGTAACTCTTATGGCTACACCTTC. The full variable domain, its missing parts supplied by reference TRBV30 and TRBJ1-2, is SQTIHQWPATLVQPVGSPLSLECTVEGTSNPNLYWYRQAAGRGLQLLFYSVGIGQISSEVPQNLSASRPQDRQFILSSKKLLLSDSGFYLCAWSVRGSNSYGYTFGSGTRLTVV.

This CDR3 reads CASSLARIVGTSGANVLTF. The CDR3 nucleotides read TGTGCCAGCAGCTTGGCCCGGATCGTTGGCACCTCTGGGGCCAACGTCCTGACTTTC. The gene calls are TRBV5-8 and TRBJ2-6; D remains ambiguous. CDR1 and CDR2 (germline): SGHTS, YDEGEE. The CDR3 loop spans 19 amino acids. V was clipped by 0 bases and J by 0 bases, with 16 bases between them.

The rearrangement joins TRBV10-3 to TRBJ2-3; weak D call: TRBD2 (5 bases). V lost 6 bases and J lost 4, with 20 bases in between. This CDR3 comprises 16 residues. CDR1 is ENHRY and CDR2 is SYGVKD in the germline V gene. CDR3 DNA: TGTGCCATCAGCCAACAGAGGGATCACGCTCCAGATACGCAGTATTTT. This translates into CAISQQRDHAPDTQYF.

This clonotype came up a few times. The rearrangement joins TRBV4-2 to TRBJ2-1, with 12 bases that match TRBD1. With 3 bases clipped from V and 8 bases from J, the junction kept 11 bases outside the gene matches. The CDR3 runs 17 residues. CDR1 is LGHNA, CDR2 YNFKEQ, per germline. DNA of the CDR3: TGTGCCAGCAGCCAGGGCCGGGACAGGGGGCGCCAGCATGAGCAGTTCTTC. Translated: CASSQGRDRGRQHEQFF.

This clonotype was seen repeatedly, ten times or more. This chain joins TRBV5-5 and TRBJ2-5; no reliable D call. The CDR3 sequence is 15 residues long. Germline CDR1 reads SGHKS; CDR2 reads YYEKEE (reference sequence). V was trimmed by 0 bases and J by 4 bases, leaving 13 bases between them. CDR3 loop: CASSLEPAKLETQYF. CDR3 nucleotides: TGTGCCAGCAGCTTGGAACCAGCTAAGTTAGAGACCCAGTACTTC.

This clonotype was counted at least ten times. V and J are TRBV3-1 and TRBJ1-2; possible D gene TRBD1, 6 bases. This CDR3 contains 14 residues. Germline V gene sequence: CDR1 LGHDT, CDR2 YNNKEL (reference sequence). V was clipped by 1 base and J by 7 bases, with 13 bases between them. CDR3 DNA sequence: TGTGCCAGCAGCCAAGTACTGACAGGCGGTGGCTACACCTTC. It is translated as CASSQVLTGGGYTF.

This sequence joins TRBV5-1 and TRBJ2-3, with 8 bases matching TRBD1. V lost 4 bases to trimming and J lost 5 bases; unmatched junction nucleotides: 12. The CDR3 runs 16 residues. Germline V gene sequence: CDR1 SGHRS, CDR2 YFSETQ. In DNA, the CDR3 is TGCGCCAGCAGCATTCTAACGGGACAGGTGGGAGATACGCAGTATTTT. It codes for CASSILTGQVGDTQYF.

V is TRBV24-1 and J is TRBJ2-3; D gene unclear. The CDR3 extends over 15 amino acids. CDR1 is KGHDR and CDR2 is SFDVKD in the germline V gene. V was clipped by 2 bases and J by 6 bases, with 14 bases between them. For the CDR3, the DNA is TGTGCCACCAGTGATTCCCGGTGGCCCCAGGATACGCAGTATTTT. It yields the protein CATSDSRWPQDTQYF.